One and the same sample provided the 22 T cell receptor beta chains below, sequenced in a study of graft-versus-host responses after intestinal transplantation. These receptors lack a known antigen. Libraries were prepared by immunoSEQ multiplex PCR; TCRdb keeps only in-frame clonotypes and omits some of them. The repertoire holds some 120,000 clones, with around nine tenths as singletons. Sequences were derived from unstimulated CD4+ T cells sorted from spleen or lymph node cells, sampled before transplant. All receptors come from a human donor who was the organ donor for an intestinal transplant.

The chain is built from TRBV6-1 and TRBJ2-7, with TRBD2 matching over 8 bases. The germline V gene encodes CDR1 MNHNS and CDR2 SASEGT. The V gene end was trimmed by 7 bases and the J gene end by 3 bases; junction bases not matched to a gene: 5. The CDR3 has 13 residues. The CDR3 reads CASTRGGDYEQYF. CDR3 in DNA: TGTGCCAGCACCCGGGGGGGAGACTACGAGCAGTACTTC.

The J gene is TRBJ2-2, the V gene TRBV7-2; D unresolved. V dropped 7 bases and J dropped 6 bases, with 12 bases sitting between them. The germline CDR1 and CDR2 sequences are SGHTA and FQGNSA. This CDR3 region has 13 residues. Written as DNA, the CDR3 is TGTGCCAGCACCCGACCTCCCGCCGGGGAGCTGTTTTTT. Translation gives CASTRPPAGELFF.

This clone was seen a few times. The chain joins TRBV6-6 to TRBJ2-7; D not certain. CDR1 is MNHNY, CDR2 SVGAGI, per germline (reference sequence). The CDR3 extends over 15 amino acids. Between the trimmed V and J ends, which lost 2 bases and 2 bases, there was a span of 13 bases. The CDR3 sequence is CASSYEKLLTYEQYF. CDR3 coding DNA: TGTGCCAGCAGTTACGAGAAACTCTTAACCTACGAGCAGTACTTC.

The chain uses TRBV19 and TRBJ2-3, with 8 nucleotides matching TRBD2. This CDR3 comprises 14 residues. V trimming: 6 bases; J trimming: 4 bases; junction bases outside the gene matches: 6. Germline V gene data show CDR1 as LNHDA and CDR2 as SQIVND (reference sequence). CDR3 region: CASSCGREADTQYF. The CDR3 nucleotides are TGTGCCAGTAGCTGCGGGCGGGAGGCAGATACGCAGTATTTT.

The gene calls are TRBV4-2 and TRBJ1-2; D is perhaps TRBD1 (6 bases). Between the trimmed V and J ends, which lost 5 bases and 8 bases, there was a span of 12 bases. Germline CDR1 reads LGHNA; CDR2 reads YNFKEQ. The CDR3 is 12 amino acids. The CDR3 spells CASSLDSQGYTF. CDR3 nucleotide sequence: TGTGCCAGCAGCTTGGACAGCCAAGGCTACACCTTC.

This clone was seen just once. The genes are TRBV19 and TRBJ2-3; 10 bases match TRBD2. CDR1 LNHDA and CDR2 SQIVND come from the germline V gene (reference sequence). V gave up 5 bases and J gave up 2 bases; unmatched junction bases: 7. CDR3 length: 16 residues. In DNA form, the CDR3 reads TGTGCCAGTAGTCTACGGGGACTAGCGCTCACAGATACGCAGTATTTT. Protein sequence: CASSLRGLALTDTQYF.

The V gene is TRBV28, the J gene TRBJ2-7, with D perhaps matching TRBD1 (5 bases). Germline V gene data show CDR1 as MDHEN and CDR2 as SYDVKM. V was shortened by 6 bases and J by 3 bases, with 12 bases between the two germline ends. CDR3 length equals 13 residues. The CDR3 region is CASSRYDSYEQYF. In DNA, the CDR3 is TGTGCCAGCAGCCGATACGACAGCTACGAGCAGTACTTC.

The genes are TRBV4-1 and TRBJ1-5, with TRBD1 matching over 10 bases. The CDR3 totals 16 residues. With V trimmed by 4 bases and J by 1 base, 4 bases remained unmatched. Germline CDR1 MGHRA, CDR2 YSYEKL. CDR3 residues: CASSRTGGLSNQPQHF. The CDR3 bases are TGCGCCAGCAGCCGGACAGGGGGATTGAGCAATCAGCCCCAGCATTTT.

The rearrangement joins TRBV6-5 to TRBJ2-7; the match to TRBD2 covers 7 bases. Losses at the gene ends were 2 bases for V and 2 bases for J; bases not matched to a gene: 6. This CDR3 is built from 15 residues. Germline CDR1 and CDR2: MNHEY and SVGAGI. The CDR3 region has the DNA TGTGCCAGCAGTTACCCGGGAGGAGGTCCCTACGAGCAGTACTTC. Translation gives CASSYPGGGPYEQYF.

Comments on this clone: Additional DNA sequences in this sample encode the identical CDR3. The V gene is TRBV7-6, the J gene TRBJ2-3; possibly TRBD2 for D (6 bases). V dropped 10 bases and J dropped 6 bases, with 23 bases sitting between them. This CDR3 has 15 residues. Germline V gene sequence: CDR1 SGHVS, CDR2 FNYEAQ. The CDR3 here is CATRLGGFKGDTQYF. The CDR3 DNA is TGTGCCACAAGGCTTGGGGGGTTTAAGGGGGATACGCAGTATTTT.

This rearrangement joins TRBV6-1 to TRBJ2-5; TRBD1 aligns across 7 bases. Trimming at V came to 4 bases and at J to 5 bases, leaving 7 bases not matched to a gene. CDR3 size: 14 residues. Germline CDR1 MNHNS, CDR2 SASEGT. Here the CDR3 reads CASSGEGGQETQYF. In DNA, the CDR3 is TGTGCCAGCAGTGGTGAAGGGGGCCAGGAGACCCAGTACTTC.

The CDR3 region is CASSLGSSSGNTIYF. CDR3 nucleotides: TGTGCCAGCAGCTTGGGCAGTTCCTCAGGAAACACCATATATTTT. The chain combines TRBV5-4 with TRBJ1-3, with D hard to call. V shed 0 bases and J shed 4 bases, with 11 bases lying between them. The CDR3 totals 15 residues. CDR1 is SGHNT, CDR2 YYREEE, per germline (reference sequence).

V is TRBV30 and J is TRBJ2-7; D ambiguous. V gave up 0 bases and J gave up 4 bases, with 4 bases separating them. The CDR3 consists of 11 residues. From germline, CDR1 is GTSNPN and CDR2 SVGIG (reference sequence). CDR3 bases: TGTGCCTGGAGTGTAAGGTACGAGCAGTACTTC. As protein: CAWSVRYEQYF.

The chain has TRBV7-3 and TRBJ2-1; TRBD2 matches 11 bases. CDR1 is SGHTA, CDR2 FQGTGA, per germline. CDR3 length: 16 residues. J was trimmed by 10 bases and V by 2 bases; bases with no gene match: 10. CDR3 bases: TGTGCCAGCAGCTTATCTAGCGGGAGGTCCGTTGGAGAGCAGTTCTTC. Its translation is CASSLSSGRSVGEQFF.

This chain joins TRBV10-3 and TRBJ2-5; D ambiguous. CDR3 length equals 12 residues. Trimming left V 3 bases short and J 3 bases short, with 5 bases between. CDR1 ENHRY and CDR2 SYGVKD come from the germline V gene. Written as DNA, the CDR3 is TGTGCCATCAGTGACTTTGAAGAGACCCAGTACTTC. Translated, it gives CAISDFEETQYF.

The chain carries TRBV6-5 and TRBJ2-1; D uncertain. This CDR3 is built from 14 residues. Germline assignment: CDR1 MNHEY and CDR2 SVGAGI. V was pared by 8 bases and J by 6 bases, with 17 bases between. The CDR3 region has the DNA TGTGCCAGCCGAAAACGAGGTGTAGGCAATGAGCAGTTCTTC. It specifies CASRKRGVGNEQFF.

This clone was observed a single time. The chain employs TRBV4-1 and TRBJ2-5; 8 bases map to TRBD2. V was clipped by 1 base and J by 5 bases; unmatched bases: 6. The CDR3 has 15 amino acids. The germline CDR1 and CDR2 sequences are MGHRA and YSYEKL. The DNA of the CDR3 is TGCGCCAGCAGCCAAGCCAGCGGGAGTTGGGAGACCCAGTACTTC. Its protein is CASSQASGSWETQYF.

J is TRBJ2-7 and V is TRBV7-2, with 7 bases identical to TRBD1. V trimming: 5 bases; J trimming: 3 bases; junction bases outside the gene matches: 16. This CDR3 contains 17 residues. The germline gives CDR1 SGHTA, CDR2 FQGNSA. The chain's CDR3 is CASSRTGPSKGDYEQYF. CDR3 nucleotide sequence: TGTGCCAGCAGCCGGACAGGCCCTTCAAAGGGGGACTACGAGCAGTACTTC.

This clone has a handful of counts. The J gene is TRBJ2-7, the V gene TRBV7-9, with D maybe TRBD1 (6 bases). Germline V gene data show CDR1 as SEHNR and CDR2 as FQNEAQ (reference sequence). The CDR3 has 16 residues. V was clipped by 5 bases and J by 4 bases, with 21 bases between them. The CDR3 here is CASSPPPDRSQYEQYF. The CDR3 bases are TGTGCCAGCAGCCCACCGCCTGACAGGTCTCAATACGAGCAGTACTTC.

The chain carries TRBV7-2 and TRBJ1-2; the D is unclear. Per the germline V gene, CDR1 is SGHTA and CDR2 is FQGNSA. The CDR3 consists of 13 residues. Between the trimmed V and J ends, which lost 3 bases and 1 base, there was a span of 6 bases. The CDR3 loop reads CASSFRINYGYTF. The CDR3 region has the DNA TGTGCCAGCAGCTTCCGGATTAACTATGGCTACACCTTC.

V usage is TRBV28 and J usage is TRBJ1-2; possible D gene TRBD1, 5 bases. Germline V CDR1 and CDR2: MDHEN, SYDVKM. V shed 6 bases and J shed 5 bases, with 10 bases lying between them. The CDR3 contains 12 residues. CDR3 coding DNA: TGTGCCAGCAGACACGGGACTTATGGCTACACCTTC. As protein: CASRHGTYGYTF.

V and J are TRBV7-8 and TRBJ2-7, with a possible D match to TRBD1 (5 bases). V dropped 2 bases and J dropped 1 base, with 9 bases sitting between them. The CDR3 has 14 residues. Per the germline V gene, CDR1 is SGHVS and CDR2 is FQNEAQ. The CDR3 loop is CASSLTGFSYEQYF. CDR3 bases: TGTGCCAGCAGCTTAACAGGTTTTTCCTACGAGCAGTACTTC.